This T cell receptor beta chain is drawn from a study of cytomegalovirus exposure and HLA in healthy donors (dated by TCRdb to the late 2010s). Background for the entire study: In an earlier analysis of 587 of the donors, 250 to 350 Gb of sequence data and 90 million to 130 million unique TCR beta sequences from 180 million or so T cells were reported. About 280 gigabases of sequencing data and tens of millions of unique TCR sequences were included in an early release covering 550 to 800 HLA-typed donors. The genetic ancestry cluster associated with self-reported Caucasian donors included about 84% of the 398 genotyped donors. The study was designed to test whether signatures of past pathogen exposure could be identified by cataloging public T cell receptors. The T cell repertoires of 666 subjects were profiled by immunosequencing and related to cytomegalovirus serostatus. Besides the first cohort of about 730 subjects, a separate validation cohort made up of roughly 130 different subjects was used. The study combined high-throughput TCR immunosequencing, statistical association of individual TCRs with disease status, and machine learning to predict cytomegalovirus infection status. A later analysis re-analyzed previously published TCR beta repertoires from 650 to 800 donors and added high-resolution HLA genotyping to study TCR occurrence patterns. Rather than drawing on any new phenotypic data, the later analysis identified candidate immune exposures from TCR beta sequences and the way those sequences occurred across donors. To decide whether each TCR beta V gene segment behaved as functional or pseudogenic, an earlier analysis of approximately 590 of the donors relied on high-throughput TCR beta sequencing. Donor age, sex, ethnicity and CMV serostatus were compiled alongside the repertoire data. Genome-wide SNP genotypes for about 65% of the 666 donors were used in a later genetic analysis, which treated that subset as a discovery cohort. All discovery cohort repertoires had been generated using a single sequencing platform. HLA typing covered class I and class II loci at four-digit resolution. Typing coverage differed by locus: A, B, C, DRB1 and DQB1 were typed in about 620-640 donors, DQA1 in about 510, DPA1 in roughly 590, and DPB1 in just under 480. Because of strong linkage in the cohort, roughly five DR-DQ haplotypes were treated as single units for association and clustering. Among roughly 400 genotyped donors of the cohort, an average of around 250,000 unique TCR beta nucleotide sequences was sequenced per donor, of which 15% to 20% were non-productive. Points the paper makes about the study in general: Correlated functional status among segregating V segments might reflect linkage disequilibrium, but an unknown experimental factor could not be ruled out. In a later genetic analysis, a missense DCLRE1C variant was associated with V-gene and J-gene trimming of TCR beta chains, and the association was replicated in an independent cohort. The sequencing pipeline was judged likely to have produced a cluster of highly shared sequence variants as a technical artifact. The authors suggested that the approach could potentially be extended to other disease states and immunological phenotypes. According to a later analysis, parvovirus B19, influenza, CMV and Epstein-Barr virus appeared linked to several top co-occurrence clusters. Compared with the 666-donor mean, donors in an Asian-associated ancestry cluster had fewer N-insertions in productive TCRs, according to a later genetic analysis. Because some donors lacked HLA typing at each locus, the association tests relied only on the typed subset. A few of the identified cytomegalovirus-associated TCR beta chains were confirmed in vitro to be specific for cytomegalovirus antigens. Around 16 rarely observed V segments, including chromosome 9 orphons, were excluded from the earlier analysis of about 600 of the donors because counts were too low. Roughly uniform sequencing depth across donors was assumed in presence/absence analyses, although this assumption may not hold. The study gave a list of some 150 TCR beta chains associated with cytomegalovirus. In this cohort, only TCR beta chains were sequenced, and detectable features were limited by the absence of alpha or paired-chain data. In both the original and validation cohorts, the classifier was reported to diagnose cytomegalovirus status with high specificity and sensitivity. A further reported finding was that TCR beta sequences accurately predicted the HLA-A and HLA-B alleles for most subjects in the first cohort. A later analysis associated 16,951 TCR beta sequences with specific HLA alleles at a false discovery rate of 0.05. When HLA alleles, especially DR and DQ, strongly co-occurred, TCR associations were difficult to assign to individual alleles. According to a later analysis, most CMV-associated TCR beta chains appeared to be HLA-restricted, and the HLA associations seemed to be driven largely by CMV exposure. In an earlier analysis of some 540 of the donors, most TCR beta V segments appeared in productive rearrangements about 87% or about 30% of the time, broadly matching IMGT annotations. Compared with equally common non-associated chains, HLA-associated TCR beta chains in a later analysis were more clonally expanded and had lower generation probabilities. A later analysis found that TCR association rates varied across HLA loci, with DRB1 alleles showing the most associated TCRs and HLA-C alleles the fewest. While some public TCRs were present in many individuals, most TCR sequences turned up only very rarely across donors. Some IMGT-functional V segments, including TRBV6-2 and TRBV6-3, could not be distinguished by the 87-base-pair reads and were therefore excluded. For the cohort, immune exposure information was limited to CMV serostatus.

V lost 2 bases and J lost 5 bases; the stretch between them is 10 bases long. The cysteine opens and the phenylalanine closes a CDR3 of 14 amino acids. Left in the record is the CDR3 DNA by itself, 42 bases read in frame from the first base. CDR1 and CDR2, per the germline V gene, are SNHLY and FYNNEI. Library prep was done by the immunoSEQ multiplex PCR assay. For the multiplex PCR, a mixture combining 60 forward primers for TCR Vbeta segments and 13 reverse primers for TCR Jbeta segments was used. The CDR3 region of rearranged TCR beta genes was amplified from genomic DNA with a multiplex PCR assay. The amplified TCR beta libraries were sequenced on the Illumina HiSeq System as 87-base-pair reads. Under the source paper's analysis protocol: Across the 700 or so repertoires, a later analysis counted 75 million to 90 million unique TCR beta chains, around 10 million of which were shared by at least two donors. A nearest-neighbor algorithm error-corrected the raw reads and collapsed the reads into unique sequences, merging closely related sequences to remove PCR and sequencing errors. V, D and J gene segments were assigned by aligning CDR3 sequences to IMGT reference sequences. For a sequence to be retained, at least a six-nucleotide match to both a V gene segment and a J gene segment was required. A rearrangement counted as productive if the CDR3 had no stop codons and remained in frame with V and J, and every other rearrangement counted as non-productive. Following IMGT convention, CDR3 was defined as the stretch from the second conserved V-encoded cysteine up to the conserved J-encoded phenylalanine. The earlier analysis of about 530 of the donors excluded any sequence lacking an unambiguous match to a single V gene segment. In an earlier analysis of around 590 of the donors, a V segment was called functional when productive rearrangements were above 56.7%, and segregating when the standard deviation between donors exceeded 5%. A statistical classification framework was developed to diagnose cytomegalovirus status using the catalog of TCR beta chain sequences. V and J gene assignment, in a later analysis, came from comparing TCR nucleotide sequences with IMGT/GENE-DB human TR gene sequences. A later analysis assigned CDR3 sequences and most-parsimonious VDJ recombination scenarios with the TCRdist pipeline. In a later analysis, each TCR beta chain was defined by its CDR3 amino acid sequence together with its V-gene family, and reads lacking a unique V-gene family were excluded. As a way to deal with suspected cross-contamination and a sequencing artifact, a later analysis dropped more than 500 nucleotide sequences that were highly shared and had low generation probability. In a later analysis, a clonal expansion index for each public chain was calculated from normalized within-repertoire ranks of inferred template counts. A later analysis computed generation probabilities with a VDJ recombination model fitted to out-of-frame rearrangements, and checked the results against IGoR. A later analysis scored TCR-TCR, TCR-HLA and TCR-CMV co-occurrence with hypergeometric tests, applying a repertoire-size bias correction to TCR pairs. False discovery rates were estimated in a later analysis by permuting HLA or CMV assignments 20 times. A later analysis grouped co-occurring TCRs with DBSCAN, adding TCRdist sequence similarity when clustering within HLA-allele-positive subsets. Repertoires with fewer than 30,000 or more than 120,000 public chains, plus five repertoires with anomalous nucleotide sharing, were excluded from co-occurrence clustering. Entries here come from immuneACCESS through TCRdb and include only in-frame sequences with V and J called. Some clones fail to appear in such tables; in the studies checked, an unresolved V gene covers under half of the shortfall, and the cause of the remainder is unknown. Clone size and V and J calls were adopted from that table, with D and trimming inferred from the DNA. A total of under 150,000 clones appear in this sample, 83% of them only once. Around 1.2% of the sample goes to the ten largest clones.

A word on this clone: The antigen this receptor binds is unknown. Qualities for individual bases were not recorded, and no much larger clone is one base off.

In total, 630 or so healthy bone marrow donors made up the cohort. All cohort members were sampled while nominally healthy, although unrecorded immune exposures were likely present. The donor was CMV seronegative and was included in the group of 352 seronegative cohort members. Every donor gave a peripheral blood sample, and the peripheral blood mononuclear cells from that sample were used for TCR beta sequencing. The Qiagen DNeasy Blood Extraction Kit was used to extract genomic DNA from the blood cell samples. Input material: PBMCs. The receptor was derived from a girl aged 2 to 10 in good health and CMV-seronegative. The chain is encoded by TRBV2 joined to TRBJ2-1, with the D gene not clear enough to name. The DNA is TGTGCCAGCAGTGAATTAAGACTCAACAATGAGCAGTTCTTC. It is translated as CASSELRLNNEQFF.